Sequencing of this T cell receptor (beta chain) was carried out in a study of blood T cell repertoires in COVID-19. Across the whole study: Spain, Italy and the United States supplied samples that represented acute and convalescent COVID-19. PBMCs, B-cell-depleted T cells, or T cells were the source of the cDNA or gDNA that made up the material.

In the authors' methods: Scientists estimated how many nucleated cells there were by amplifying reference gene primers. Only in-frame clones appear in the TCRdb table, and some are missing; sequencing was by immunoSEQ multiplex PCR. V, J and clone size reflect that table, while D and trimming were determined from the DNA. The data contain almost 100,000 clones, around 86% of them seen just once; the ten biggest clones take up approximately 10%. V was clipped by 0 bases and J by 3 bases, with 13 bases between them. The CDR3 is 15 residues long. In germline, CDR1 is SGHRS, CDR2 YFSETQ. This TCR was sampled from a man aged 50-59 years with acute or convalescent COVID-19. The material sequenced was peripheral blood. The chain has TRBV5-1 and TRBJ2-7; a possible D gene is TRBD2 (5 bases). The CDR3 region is CASSLGSTIDYEQYF. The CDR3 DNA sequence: TGCGCCAGCAGCTTGGGTTCGACTATCGACTACGAGCAGTACTTC.